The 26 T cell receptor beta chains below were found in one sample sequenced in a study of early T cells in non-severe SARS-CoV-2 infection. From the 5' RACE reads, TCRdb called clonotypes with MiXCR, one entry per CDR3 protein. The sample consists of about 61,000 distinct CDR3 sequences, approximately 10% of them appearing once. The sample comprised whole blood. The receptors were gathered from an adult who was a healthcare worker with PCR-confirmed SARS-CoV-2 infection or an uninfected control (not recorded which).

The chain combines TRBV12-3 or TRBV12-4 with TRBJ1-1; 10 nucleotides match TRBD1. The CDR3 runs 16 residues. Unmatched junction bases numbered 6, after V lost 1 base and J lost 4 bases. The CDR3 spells CASSLGTGGKRTEAFF. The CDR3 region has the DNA TGTGCCAGCAGTTTAGGGACAGGGGGGAAGCGCACTGAAGCTTTCTTT.

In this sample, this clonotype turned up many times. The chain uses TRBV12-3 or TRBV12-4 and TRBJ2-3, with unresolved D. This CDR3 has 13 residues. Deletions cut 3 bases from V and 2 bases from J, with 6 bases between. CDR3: CASSFPHTDTQYF. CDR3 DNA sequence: TGTGCCAGCAGTTTCCCTCACACAGATACGCAGTATTTT.

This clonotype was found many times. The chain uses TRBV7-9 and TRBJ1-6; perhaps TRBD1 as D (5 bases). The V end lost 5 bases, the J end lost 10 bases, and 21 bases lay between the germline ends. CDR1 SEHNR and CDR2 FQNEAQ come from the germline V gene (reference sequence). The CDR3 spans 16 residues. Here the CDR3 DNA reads TGTGCCAGCAGCGGCAGCCTGCAGGGTAAAGGCTCACCCCTCCACTTT. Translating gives CASSGSLQGKGSPLHF.

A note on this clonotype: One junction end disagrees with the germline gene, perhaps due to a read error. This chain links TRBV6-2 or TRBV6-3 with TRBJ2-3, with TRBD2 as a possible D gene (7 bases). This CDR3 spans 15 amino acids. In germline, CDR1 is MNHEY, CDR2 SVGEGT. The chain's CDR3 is CASSYRGAFTDMQYF. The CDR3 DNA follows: TGTGCCAGCAGTTACCGGGGGGCCTTCACAGATATGCAGTATTTT.

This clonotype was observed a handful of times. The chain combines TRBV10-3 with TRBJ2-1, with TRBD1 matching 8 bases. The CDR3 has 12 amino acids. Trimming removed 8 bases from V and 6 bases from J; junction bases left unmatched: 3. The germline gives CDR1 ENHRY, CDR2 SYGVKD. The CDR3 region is CAIRTGPNEQFF. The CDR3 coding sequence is TGTGCCATCCGGACAGGGCCCAATGAGCAGTTCTTC.

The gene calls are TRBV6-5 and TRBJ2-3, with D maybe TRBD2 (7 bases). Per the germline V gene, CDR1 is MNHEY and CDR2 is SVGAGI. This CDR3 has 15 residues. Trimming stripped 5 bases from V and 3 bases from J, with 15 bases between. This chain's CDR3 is CASSVRGGVTDTQYF. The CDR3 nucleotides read TGTGCCAGCAGTGTAAGGGGGGGTGTAACAGATACGCAGTATTTT.

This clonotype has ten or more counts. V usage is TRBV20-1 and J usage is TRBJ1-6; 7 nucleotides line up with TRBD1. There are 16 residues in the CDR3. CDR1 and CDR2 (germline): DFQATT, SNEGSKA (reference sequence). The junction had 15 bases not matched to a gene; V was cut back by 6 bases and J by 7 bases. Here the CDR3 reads CSALPLGQTKNSPLHF. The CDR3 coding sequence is TGCAGTGCCCTACCTCTGGGACAGACGAAAAATTCACCCCTCCACTTT.

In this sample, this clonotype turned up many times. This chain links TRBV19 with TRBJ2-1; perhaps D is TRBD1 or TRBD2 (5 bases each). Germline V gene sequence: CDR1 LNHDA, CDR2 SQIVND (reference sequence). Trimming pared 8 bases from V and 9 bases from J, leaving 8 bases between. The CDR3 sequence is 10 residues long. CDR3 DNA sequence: TGTGCCAGTGGGACCTTTGAGCAGTTCTTC. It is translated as CASGTFEQFF.

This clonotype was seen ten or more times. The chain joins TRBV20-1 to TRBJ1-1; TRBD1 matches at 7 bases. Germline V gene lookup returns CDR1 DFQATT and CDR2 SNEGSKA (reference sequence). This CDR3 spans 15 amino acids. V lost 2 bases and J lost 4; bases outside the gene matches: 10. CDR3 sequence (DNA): TGCAGTGCTAGAAGTTTTTCAGGGGGGGGCACTGAAGCTTTCTTT. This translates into CSARSFSGGGTEAFF.

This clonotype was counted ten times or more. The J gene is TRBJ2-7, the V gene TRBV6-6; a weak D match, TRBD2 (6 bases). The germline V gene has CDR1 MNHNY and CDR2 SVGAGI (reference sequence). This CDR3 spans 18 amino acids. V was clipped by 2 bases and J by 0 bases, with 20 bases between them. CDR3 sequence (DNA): TGTGCCAGCAGTTACAGTAGCCCTCGTGGAGGGGTCTCCTACGAGCAGTACTTC. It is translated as CASSYSSPRGGVSYEQYF.

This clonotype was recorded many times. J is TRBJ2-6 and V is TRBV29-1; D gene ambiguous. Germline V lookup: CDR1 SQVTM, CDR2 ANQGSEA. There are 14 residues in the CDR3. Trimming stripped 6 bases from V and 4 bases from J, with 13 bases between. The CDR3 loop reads CSVLDGGGANVLTF. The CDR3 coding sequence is TGCAGCGTCCTCGACGGCGGCGGGGCCAACGTCCTGACTTTC.

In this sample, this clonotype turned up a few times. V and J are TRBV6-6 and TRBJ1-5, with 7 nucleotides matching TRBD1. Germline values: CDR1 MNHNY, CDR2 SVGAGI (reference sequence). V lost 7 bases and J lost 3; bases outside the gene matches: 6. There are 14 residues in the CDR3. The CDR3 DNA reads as TGTGCCAGCACGACCGGGACAGCCAATCAGCCCCAGCATTTT. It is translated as CASTTGTANQPQHF.

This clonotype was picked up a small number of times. CDR3 amino acids: CASSRRGQNTEAFF. CDR3 nucleotides: TGTGCCAGCAGCCGACGAGGACAGAACACTGAAGCTTTCTTT. V usage is TRBV9 and J usage is TRBJ1-1; weak D call: TRBD1 (5 bases). Germline-derived CDR1 and CDR2 are SGDLS and YYNGEE. V was cut by 4 bases and J by 1 base, with 11 bases left in between. The CDR3 runs 14 residues.

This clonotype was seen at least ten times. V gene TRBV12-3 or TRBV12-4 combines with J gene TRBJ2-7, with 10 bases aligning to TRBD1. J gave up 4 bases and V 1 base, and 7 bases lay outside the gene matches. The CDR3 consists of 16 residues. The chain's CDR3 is CASSLGRGQGSYEQYF. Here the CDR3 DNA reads TGTGCCAGCAGTTTAGGGCGGGGACAGGGGTCGTACGAGCAGTACTTC.

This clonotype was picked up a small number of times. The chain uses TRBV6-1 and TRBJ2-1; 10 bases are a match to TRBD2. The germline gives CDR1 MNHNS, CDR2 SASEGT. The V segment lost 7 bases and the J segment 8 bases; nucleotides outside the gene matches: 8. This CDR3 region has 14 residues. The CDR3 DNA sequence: TGTGCCAGCAAAATTTCTAGCGGGGGCTATGAGCAGTTCTTC. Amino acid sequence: CASKISSGGYEQFF.

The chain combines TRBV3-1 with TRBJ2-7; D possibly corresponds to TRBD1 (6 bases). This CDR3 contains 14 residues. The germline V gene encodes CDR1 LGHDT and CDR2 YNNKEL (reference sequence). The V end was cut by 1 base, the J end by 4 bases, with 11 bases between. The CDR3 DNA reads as TGTGCCAGCAGCCAAGTGGGGGACAAGTACGAGCAGTACTTC. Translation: CASSQVGDKYEQYF.

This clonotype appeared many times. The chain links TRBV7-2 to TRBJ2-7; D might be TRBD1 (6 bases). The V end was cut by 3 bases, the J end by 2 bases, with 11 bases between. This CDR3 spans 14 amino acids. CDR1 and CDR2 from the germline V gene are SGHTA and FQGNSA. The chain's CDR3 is CASSFGTPAYEQYF. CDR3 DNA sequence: TGTGCCAGCAGCTTCGGGACACCGGCCTACGAGCAGTACTTC. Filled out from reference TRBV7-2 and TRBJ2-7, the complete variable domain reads GAGVSQSPSNKVTEKGKDVELRCDPISGHTALYWYRQSLGQGLEFLIYFQGNSAPDKSGLPSDRFSAERTGGSVSTLTIQRTQQEDSAVYLCASSFGTPAYEQYFGPGTRLTVT.

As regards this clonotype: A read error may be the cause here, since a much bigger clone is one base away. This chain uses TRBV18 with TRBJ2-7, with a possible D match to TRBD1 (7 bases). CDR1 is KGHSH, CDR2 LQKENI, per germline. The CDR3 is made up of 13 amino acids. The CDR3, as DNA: TGTGCCAGCTCACTCCAGGGGGGTACCGAGCAGTGCTTC. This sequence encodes CASSLQGGTEQCF. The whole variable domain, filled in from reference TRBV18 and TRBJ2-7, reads NAGVMQNPRHLVRRRGQEARLRCSPMKGHSHVYWYRQLPEEGLKFMVYLQKENIIDESGMPKERFSAEFPKEGPSILRIQQVVRGDSAAYFCASSLQGGTEQCFGPGTRLTVT.

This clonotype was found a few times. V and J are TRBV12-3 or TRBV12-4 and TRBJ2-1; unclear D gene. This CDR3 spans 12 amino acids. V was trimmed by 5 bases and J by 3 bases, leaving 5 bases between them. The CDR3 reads CASSAFYNEQFF. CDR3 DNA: TGTGCCAGCAGTGCCTTCTACAATGAGCAGTTCTTC.

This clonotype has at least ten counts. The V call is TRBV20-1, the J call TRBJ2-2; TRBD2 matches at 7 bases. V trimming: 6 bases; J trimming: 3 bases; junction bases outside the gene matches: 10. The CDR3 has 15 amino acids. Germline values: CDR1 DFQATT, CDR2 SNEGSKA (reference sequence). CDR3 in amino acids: CSARRGDMDTGELFF. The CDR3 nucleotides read TGCAGTGCCCGCCGGGGGGATATGGACACCGGGGAGCTGTTTTTT.

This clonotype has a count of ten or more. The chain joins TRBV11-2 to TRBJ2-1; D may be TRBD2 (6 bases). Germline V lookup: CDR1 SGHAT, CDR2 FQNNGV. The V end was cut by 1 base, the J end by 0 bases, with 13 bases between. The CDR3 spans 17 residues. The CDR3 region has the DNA TGTGCCAGCAGCTTAGGCGCGGGACTCAGCTCCTACAATGAGCAGTTCTTC. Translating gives CASSLGAGLSSYNEQFF.

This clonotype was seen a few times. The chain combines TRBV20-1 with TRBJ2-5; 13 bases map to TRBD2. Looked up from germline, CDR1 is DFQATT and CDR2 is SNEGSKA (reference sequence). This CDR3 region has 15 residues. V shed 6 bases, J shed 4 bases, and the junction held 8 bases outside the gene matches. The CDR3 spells CSAERTSGGIETQYF. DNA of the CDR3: TGCAGTGCCGAAAGGACTAGCGGGGGAATAGAGACCCAGTACTTC.

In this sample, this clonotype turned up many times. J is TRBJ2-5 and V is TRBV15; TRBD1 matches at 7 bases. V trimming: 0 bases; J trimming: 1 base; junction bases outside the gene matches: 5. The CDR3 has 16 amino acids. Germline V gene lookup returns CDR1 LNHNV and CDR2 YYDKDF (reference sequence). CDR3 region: CATSRDPGGVQETQYF. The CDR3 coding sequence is TGTGCCACCAGCAGAGATCCAGGGGGAGTCCAAGAGACCCAGTACTTC.

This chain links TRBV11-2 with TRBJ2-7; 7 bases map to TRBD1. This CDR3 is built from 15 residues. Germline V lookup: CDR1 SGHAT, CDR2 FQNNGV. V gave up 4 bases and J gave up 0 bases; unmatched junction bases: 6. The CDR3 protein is CASSSTGPSSYEQYF. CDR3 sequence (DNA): TGTGCCAGCAGCTCGACAGGGCCTAGCTCCTACGAGCAGTACTTC.

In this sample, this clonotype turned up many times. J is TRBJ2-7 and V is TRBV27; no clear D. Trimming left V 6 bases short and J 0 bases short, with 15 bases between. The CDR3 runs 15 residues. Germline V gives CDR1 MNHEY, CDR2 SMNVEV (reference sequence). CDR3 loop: CASRKTFPSSYEQYF. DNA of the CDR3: TGTGCCAGCAGAAAGACTTTTCCCTCCTCCTACGAGCAGTACTTC.

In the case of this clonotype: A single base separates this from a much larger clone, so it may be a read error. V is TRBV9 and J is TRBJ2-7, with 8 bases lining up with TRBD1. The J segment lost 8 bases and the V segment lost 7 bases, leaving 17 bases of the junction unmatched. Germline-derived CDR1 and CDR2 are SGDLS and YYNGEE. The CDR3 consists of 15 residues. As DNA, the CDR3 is TGTGCCAGCTGCGCCTCCGGGACAGGTGCTACCAAGCAGTACTTC. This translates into CASCASGTGATKQYF.